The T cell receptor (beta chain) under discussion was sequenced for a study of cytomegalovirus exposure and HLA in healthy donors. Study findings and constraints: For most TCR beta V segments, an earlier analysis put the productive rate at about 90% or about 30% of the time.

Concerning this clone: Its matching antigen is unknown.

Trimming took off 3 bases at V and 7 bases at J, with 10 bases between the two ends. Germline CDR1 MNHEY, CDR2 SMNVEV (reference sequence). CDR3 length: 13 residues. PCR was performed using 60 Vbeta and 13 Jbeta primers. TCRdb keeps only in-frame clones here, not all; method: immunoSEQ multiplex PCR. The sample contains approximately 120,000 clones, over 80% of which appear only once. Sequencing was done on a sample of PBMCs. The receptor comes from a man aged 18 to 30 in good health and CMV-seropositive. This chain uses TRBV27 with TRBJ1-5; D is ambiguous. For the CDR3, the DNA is TGTGCCAGCAGTTTGTCTTACGGGCAGCCCCAGCATTTT. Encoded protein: CASSLSYGQPQHF.